The 15 T cell receptor beta chains presented below share a single source sample, sequenced in a study of draining lymph node invasion in breast cancer. The CD4+ CD45RA- CD25high gate defined the sorted memory regulatory T cells. TCRdb called the bulk RNA-seq reads again in MiXCR, with one record for every CDR3 protein. The sample holds 2,500 to 3,000 distinct CDR3 sequences, 64% seen once. The sample taken for sequencing was sorted memory Tregs from a lymph node. Receptors were obtained from a female donor with luminal breast cancer.

J is TRBJ2-5 and V is TRBV11-2, with 11 bases fitting TRBD1. Looked up from germline, CDR1 is SGHAT and CDR2 is FQNNGV. The CDR3 totals 14 residues. V shed 5 bases, J shed 5 bases, and the junction held 4 bases outside the gene matches. CDR3 loop: CASSPRDRGETQYF. The CDR3, as DNA: TGTGCCAGCAGCCCTCGGGACAGGGGGGAGACCCAGTACTTC.

The chain recombines TRBV12-3 or TRBV12-4 with TRBJ1-5, with TRBD1 matching 9 bases. This CDR3 spans 12 amino acids. The V and J ends lost 8 bases and 5 bases, in that order; junction bases with no gene match: 1. Here the CDR3 reads CASRQGDQPQHF. CDR3 bases: TGTGCCAGCCGACAGGGGGATCAGCCCCAGCATTTT.

The gene calls are TRBV3-1 and TRBJ1-1, with D uncertain. The germline V gene has CDR1 LGHDT and CDR2 YNNKEL (reference sequence). Deletions cut 1 base from V and 0 bases from J, with 12 bases between. The CDR3 is made up of 16 amino acids. The CDR3 DNA reads TGTGCCAGCAGCCAAGGGTCCACGGTTATGAACACTGAAGCTTTCTTT. Residues: CASSQGSTVMNTEAFF.

The chain uses TRBV18 and TRBJ2-5; 7 nucleotides match TRBD1. The ends lost 5 bases at V and 9 bases at J; junction bases unmatched: 15. Per germline, CDR1 KGHSH and CDR2 LQKENI. The length of the CDR3 is 15 residues. CDR3 protein: CASSSTSGQHGAQYF. CDR3 DNA sequence: TGTGCCAGCTCATCGACCTCGGGACAGCACGGGGCCCAGTACTTC.

The V call is TRBV10-1, the J call TRBJ2-1; D remains ambiguous. This CDR3 contains 14 residues. Trimming took off 5 bases at V and 0 bases at J, with 8 bases between the two ends. Germline V gene lookup returns CDR1 WNHNN and CDR2 SYGVQD (reference sequence). The CDR3 is CASSIRSSYNEQFF. In DNA form, the CDR3 reads TGCGCCAGCAGTATCAGGAGCTCCTACAATGAGCAGTTCTTC.

The sample holds a few counts of this clonotype. The chain couples TRBV7-9 to TRBJ2-3, with a possible D match to TRBD1 (5 bases). Germline assignment: CDR1 SEHNR and CDR2 FQNEAQ (reference sequence). CDR3 size: 12 residues. Deletions cut 3 bases from V and 11 bases from J, with 12 bases between. The CDR3 region has the DNA TGTGCCAGCAGCTTGGGGCAGGGAAAGCAGTATTTT. This gives the protein CASSLGQGKQYF.

The chain couples TRBV7-3 to TRBJ2-2; TRBD1 aligns across 10 bases. Germline V gene lookup returns CDR1 SGHTA and CDR2 FQGTGA. J gave up 4 bases and V 2 bases, and 1 base lay outside the gene matches. The CDR3 length is 15 residues. The CDR3 reads CASSLWTGGTGELFF. In DNA, the CDR3 is TGTGCCAGCAGCTTATGGACAGGGGGCACCGGGGAGCTGTTTTTT.

This rearrangement joins TRBV5-1 to TRBJ1-1, with no clear D. Trimming removed 4 bases at V and 4 bases at J, with 8 bases between. The CDR3 totals 12 residues. CDR1 and CDR2 from the germline V gene are SGHRS and YFSETQ. The CDR3 sequence is CASSPSGTEAFF. The CDR3 DNA reads TGCGCCAGCAGCCCGAGCGGCACTGAAGCTTTCTTT. The full variable domain, in which reference TRBV5-1 and TRBJ1-1 provide the parts outside the CDR3, is KAGVTQTPRYLIKTRGQQVTLSCSPISGHRSVSWYQQTPGQGLQFLFEYFSETQRNKGNFPGRFSGRQFSNSRSEMNVSTLELGDSALYLCASSPSGTEAFFGQGTRLTVV.

This clonotype has more than one count but fewer than ten. The chain carries TRBV19 and TRBJ2-7, with D perhaps given as TRBD1 or TRBD2 (5 bases each). The ends were cut back, 6 bases at V and 0 bases at J, with 9 bases in the middle. The CDR3 spans 13 residues. Germline assignment: CDR1 LNHDA and CDR2 SQIVND (reference sequence). In DNA form, the CDR3 reads TGTGCCAGTAGCCCCGGGGCCTCCTACGAGCAGTACGTC. It translates to CASSPGASYEQYV.

The V and J genes are TRBV10-2 and TRBJ1-2; D might be TRBD1 (5 bases). V was trimmed by 5 bases and J by 3 bases, leaving 13 bases between them. Germline CDR1 is WSHSY and CDR2 is SAAADI. The CDR3 extends over 14 amino acids. In DNA form, the CDR3 reads TGCGCCAGCAGTCAAAGGGACCGCTACTATGGCTACACCTTC. It encodes CASSQRDRYYGYTF.

This clonotype was detected only once. The rearrangement links TRBV29-1 to TRBJ1-1, with D unclear. The germline V gene has CDR1 SQVTM and CDR2 ANQGSEA. V lost 4 bases, J lost 1 base, and 4 bases lay in between. The CDR3 runs to 11 residues. The CDR3 DNA reads TGCAGCGTTGTTCAGAACACTGAAGCTTTCTTT. This translates into CSVVQNTEAFF.

The chain carries TRBV10-3 and TRBJ2-4, with D maybe TRBD2 (7 bases). Germline V CDR1 and CDR2: ENHRY, SYGVKD. Between the trimmed V and J ends, which lost 2 bases and 3 bases, there was a span of 11 bases. The CDR3 length is 15 residues. CDR3 in DNA: TGTGCCATCAGTGAGGGGGGGGCGGTCAAAAACATTCAGTACTTC. Its protein is CAISEGGAVKNIQYF.

In this sample, this clonotype turned up a few times. The chain is built from TRBV16 and TRBJ1-1; D is unresolved. There are 14 residues in the CDR3. V dropped 4 bases and J dropped 0 bases, with 9 bases sitting between them. Germline V gene data show CDR1 as KGHSY and CDR2 as FQNENV. CDR3 nucleotide sequence: TGTGCCAGCAGCCGAGGGCTAATGAACACTGAAGCTTTCTTT. As protein: CASSRGLMNTEAFF.

This sequence joins TRBV6-5 and TRBJ2-3, with D tentatively TRBD1 (6 bases). The CDR3 extends over 16 amino acids. V was pared by 0 bases and J by 6 bases, with 16 bases between. The V gene's germline CDR1 is MNHEY and CDR2 SVGAGI. CDR3 bases: TGTGCCAGCAGTTACTCGGCCAGGGGTTGGAGGGATACGCAGTATTTT. It encodes CASSYSARGWRDTQYF.

This chain connects TRBV20-1 to TRBJ1-1; 7 bases match TRBD1. The CDR3 is made up of 14 amino acids. Trimming cost V 2 bases and J 1 base; bases outside gene matches: 4. Germline V CDR1 and CDR2: DFQATT, SNEGSKA (reference sequence). For the CDR3, the DNA is TGCAGTGCTAGACCCGGGACAGCGAACACTGAAGCTTTCTTT. Translating gives CSARPGTANTEAFF.